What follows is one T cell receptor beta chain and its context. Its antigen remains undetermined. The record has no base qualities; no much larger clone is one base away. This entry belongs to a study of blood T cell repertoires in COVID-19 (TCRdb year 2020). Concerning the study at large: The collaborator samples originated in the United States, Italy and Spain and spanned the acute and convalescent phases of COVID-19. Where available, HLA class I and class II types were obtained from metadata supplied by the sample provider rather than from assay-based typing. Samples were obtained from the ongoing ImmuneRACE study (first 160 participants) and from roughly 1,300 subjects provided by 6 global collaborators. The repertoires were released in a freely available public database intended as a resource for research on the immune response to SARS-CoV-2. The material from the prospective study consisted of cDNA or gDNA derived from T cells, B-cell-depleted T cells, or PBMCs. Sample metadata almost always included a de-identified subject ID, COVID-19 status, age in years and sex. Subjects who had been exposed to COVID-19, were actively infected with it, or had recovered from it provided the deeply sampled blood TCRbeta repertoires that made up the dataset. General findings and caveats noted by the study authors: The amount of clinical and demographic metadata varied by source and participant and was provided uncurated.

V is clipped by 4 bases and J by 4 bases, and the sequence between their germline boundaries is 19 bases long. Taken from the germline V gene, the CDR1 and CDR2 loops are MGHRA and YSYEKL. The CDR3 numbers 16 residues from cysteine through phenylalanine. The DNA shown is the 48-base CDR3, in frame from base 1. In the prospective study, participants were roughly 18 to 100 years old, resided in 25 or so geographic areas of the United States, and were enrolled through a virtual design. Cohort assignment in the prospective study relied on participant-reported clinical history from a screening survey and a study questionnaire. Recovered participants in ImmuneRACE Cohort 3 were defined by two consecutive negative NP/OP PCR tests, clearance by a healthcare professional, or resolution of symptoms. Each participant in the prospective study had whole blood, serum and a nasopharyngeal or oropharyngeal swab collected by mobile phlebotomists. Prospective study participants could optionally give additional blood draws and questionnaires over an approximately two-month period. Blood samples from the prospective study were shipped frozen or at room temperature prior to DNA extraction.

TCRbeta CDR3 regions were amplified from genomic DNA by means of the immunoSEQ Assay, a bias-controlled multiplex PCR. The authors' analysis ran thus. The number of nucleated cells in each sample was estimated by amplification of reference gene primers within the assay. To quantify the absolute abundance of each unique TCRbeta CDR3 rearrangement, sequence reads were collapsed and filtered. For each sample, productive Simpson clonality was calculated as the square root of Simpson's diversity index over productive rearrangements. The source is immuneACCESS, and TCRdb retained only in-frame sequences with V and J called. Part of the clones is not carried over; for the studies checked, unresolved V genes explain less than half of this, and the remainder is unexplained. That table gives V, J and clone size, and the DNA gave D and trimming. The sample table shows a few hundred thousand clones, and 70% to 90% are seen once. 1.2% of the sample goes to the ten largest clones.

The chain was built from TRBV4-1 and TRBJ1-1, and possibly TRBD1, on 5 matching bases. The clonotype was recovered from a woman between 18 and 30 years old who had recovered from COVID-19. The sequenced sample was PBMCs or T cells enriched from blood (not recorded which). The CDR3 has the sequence CASSLDPKGSRTEAFF. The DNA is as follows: TGCGCCAGCAGCCTCGACCCCAAGGGGTCTCGCACTGAAGCTTTCTTT.